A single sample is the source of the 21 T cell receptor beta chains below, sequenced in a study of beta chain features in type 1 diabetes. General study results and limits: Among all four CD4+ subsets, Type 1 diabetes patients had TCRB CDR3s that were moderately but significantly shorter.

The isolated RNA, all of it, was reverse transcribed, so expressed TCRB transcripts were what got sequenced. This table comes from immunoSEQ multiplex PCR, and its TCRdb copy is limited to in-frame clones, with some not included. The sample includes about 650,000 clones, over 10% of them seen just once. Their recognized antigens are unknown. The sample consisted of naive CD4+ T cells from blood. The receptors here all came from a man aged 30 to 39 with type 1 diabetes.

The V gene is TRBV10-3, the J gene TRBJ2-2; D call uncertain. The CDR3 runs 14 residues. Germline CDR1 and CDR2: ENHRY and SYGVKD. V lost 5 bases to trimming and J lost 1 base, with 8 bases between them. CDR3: CAISIQLNTGELFF. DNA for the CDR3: TGTGCCATCAGTATACAGCTGAACACCGGGGAGCTGTTTTTT.

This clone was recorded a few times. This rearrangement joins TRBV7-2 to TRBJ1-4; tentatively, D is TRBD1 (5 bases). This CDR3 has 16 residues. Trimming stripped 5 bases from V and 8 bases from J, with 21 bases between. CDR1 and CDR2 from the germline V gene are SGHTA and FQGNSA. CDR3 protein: CASSPKGTVWNEKLFF. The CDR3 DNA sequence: TGTGCCAGCAGCCCCAAGGGGACGGTATGGAACGAAAAACTGTTTTTT.

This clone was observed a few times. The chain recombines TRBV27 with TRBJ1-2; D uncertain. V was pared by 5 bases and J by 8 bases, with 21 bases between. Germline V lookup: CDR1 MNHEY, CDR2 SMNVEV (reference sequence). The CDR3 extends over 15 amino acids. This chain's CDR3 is CASSTRLDDSGGYTF. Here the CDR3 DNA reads TGTGCCAGCAGTACCCGACTCGACGATTCGGGAGGCTACACCTTC.

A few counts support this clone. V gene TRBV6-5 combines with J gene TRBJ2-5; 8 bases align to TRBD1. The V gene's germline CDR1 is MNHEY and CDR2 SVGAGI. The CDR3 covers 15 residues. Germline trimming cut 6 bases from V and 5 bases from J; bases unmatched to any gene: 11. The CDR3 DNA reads TGTGCCAGCAGAAGCAGGGCAGGGGGCTTCGAGACCCAGTACTTC. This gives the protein CASRSRAGGFETQYF.

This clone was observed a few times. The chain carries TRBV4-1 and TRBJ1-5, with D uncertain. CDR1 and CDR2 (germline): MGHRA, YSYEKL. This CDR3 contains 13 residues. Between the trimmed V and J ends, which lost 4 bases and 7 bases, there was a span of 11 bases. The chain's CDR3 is CASSLLERQPQHF. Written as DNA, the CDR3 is TGCGCCAGCAGCCTTTTGGAGCGGCAGCCCCAGCATTTT.

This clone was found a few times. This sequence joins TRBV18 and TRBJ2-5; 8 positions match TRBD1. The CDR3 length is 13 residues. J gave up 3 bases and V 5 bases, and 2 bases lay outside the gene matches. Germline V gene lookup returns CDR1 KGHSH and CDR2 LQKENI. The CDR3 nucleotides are TGTGCCAGCTCATCGGGACAGGAAGAGACCCAGTACTTC. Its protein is CASSSGQEETQYF.

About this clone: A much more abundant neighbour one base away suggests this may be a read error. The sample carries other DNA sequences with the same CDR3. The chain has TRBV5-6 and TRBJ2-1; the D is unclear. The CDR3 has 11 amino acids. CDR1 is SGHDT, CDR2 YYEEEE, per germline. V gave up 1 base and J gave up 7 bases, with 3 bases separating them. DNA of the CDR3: TGTGCCAGCAGCTTGAATAATGAGCAGTTCTTC. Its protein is CASSLNNEQFF.

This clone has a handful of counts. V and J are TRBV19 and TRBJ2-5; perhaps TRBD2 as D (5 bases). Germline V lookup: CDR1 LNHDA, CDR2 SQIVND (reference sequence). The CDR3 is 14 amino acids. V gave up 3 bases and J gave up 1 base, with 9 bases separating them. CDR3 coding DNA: TGTGCCAGTAGTATCTCGAGGGTCCAAGAGACCCAGTACTTC. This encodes CASSISRVQETQYF.

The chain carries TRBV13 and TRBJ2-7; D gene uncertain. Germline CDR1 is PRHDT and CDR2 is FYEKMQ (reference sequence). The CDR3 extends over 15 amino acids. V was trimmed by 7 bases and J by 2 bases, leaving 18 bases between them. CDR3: CASMGYGLGTYEQYF. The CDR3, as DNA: TGTGCCAGCATGGGGTATGGCCTAGGGACCTACGAGCAGTACTTC.

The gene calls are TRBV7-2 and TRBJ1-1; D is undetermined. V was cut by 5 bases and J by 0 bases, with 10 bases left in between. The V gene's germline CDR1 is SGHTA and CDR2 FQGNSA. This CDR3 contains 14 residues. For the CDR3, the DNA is TGTGCCAGCAGCCCTCGGGCCGTGAACACTGAAGCTTTCTTT. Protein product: CASSPRAVNTEAFF.

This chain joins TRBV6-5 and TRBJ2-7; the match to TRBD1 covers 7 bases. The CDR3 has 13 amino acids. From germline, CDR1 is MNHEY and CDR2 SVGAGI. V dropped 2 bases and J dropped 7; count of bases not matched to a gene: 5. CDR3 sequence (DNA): TGTGCCAGCAGTTACCCAGGGGGTAAAGAGCAGTACTTC. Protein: CASSYPGGKEQYF.

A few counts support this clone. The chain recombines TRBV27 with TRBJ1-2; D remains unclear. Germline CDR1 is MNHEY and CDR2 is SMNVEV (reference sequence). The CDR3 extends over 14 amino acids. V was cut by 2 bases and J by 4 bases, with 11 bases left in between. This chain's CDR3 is CASSLLGVGYGYTF. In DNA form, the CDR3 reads TGTGCCAGCAGTTTACTGGGAGTGGGCTATGGCTACACCTTC.

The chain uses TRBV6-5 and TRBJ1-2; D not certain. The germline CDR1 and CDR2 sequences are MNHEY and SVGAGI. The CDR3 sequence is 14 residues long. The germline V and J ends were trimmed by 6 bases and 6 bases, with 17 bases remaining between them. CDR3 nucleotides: TGTGCCAGCAGCCAGACGGAGGGAGAAGATGGCTACACCTTC. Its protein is CASSQTEGEDGYTF.

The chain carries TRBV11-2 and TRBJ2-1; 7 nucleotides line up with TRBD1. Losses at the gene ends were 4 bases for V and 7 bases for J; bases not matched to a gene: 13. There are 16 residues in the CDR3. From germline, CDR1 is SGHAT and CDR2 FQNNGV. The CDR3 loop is CASSSQGERLLNEQFF. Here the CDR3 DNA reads TGTGCCAGCAGCTCCCAGGGGGAACGCCTGTTGAATGAGCAGTTCTTC. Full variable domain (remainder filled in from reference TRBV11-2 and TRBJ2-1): EAGVAQSPRYKIIEKRQSVAFWCNPISGHATLYWYQQILGQGPKLLIQFQNNGVVDDSQLPKDRFSAERLKGVDSTLKIQPAKLEDSAVYLCASSSQGERLLNEQFFGPGTRLTVL.

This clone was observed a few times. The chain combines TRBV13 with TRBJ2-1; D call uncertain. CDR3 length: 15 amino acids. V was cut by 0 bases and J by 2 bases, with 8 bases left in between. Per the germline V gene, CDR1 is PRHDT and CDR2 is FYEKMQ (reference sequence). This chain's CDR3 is CASSLGVNAYNEQFF. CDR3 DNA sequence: TGTGCCAGCAGCTTAGGGGTGAACGCCTACAATGAGCAGTTCTTC.

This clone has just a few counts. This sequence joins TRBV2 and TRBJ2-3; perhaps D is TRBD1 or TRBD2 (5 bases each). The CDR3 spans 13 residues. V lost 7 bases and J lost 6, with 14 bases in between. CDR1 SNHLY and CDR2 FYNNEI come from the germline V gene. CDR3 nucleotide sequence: TGTGCCAGCACACGGGACCTCCGGGATACGCAGTATTTT. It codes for CASTRDLRDTQYF.

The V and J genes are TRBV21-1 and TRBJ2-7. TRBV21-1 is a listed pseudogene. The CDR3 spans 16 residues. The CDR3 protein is CASSRRTRDRTYEQYF. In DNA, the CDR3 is TGTGCCAGCAGCCGACGAACCCGGGACCGGACCTACGAGCAGTACTTC.

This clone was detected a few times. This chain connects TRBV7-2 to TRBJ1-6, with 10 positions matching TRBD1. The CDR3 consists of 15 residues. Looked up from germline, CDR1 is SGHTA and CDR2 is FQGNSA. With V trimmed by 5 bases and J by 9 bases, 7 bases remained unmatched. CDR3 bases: TGTGCCAGCAGCGACCGGGACAGGGGTGTTTCACCCCTCCACTTT. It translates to CASSDRDRGVSPLHF.

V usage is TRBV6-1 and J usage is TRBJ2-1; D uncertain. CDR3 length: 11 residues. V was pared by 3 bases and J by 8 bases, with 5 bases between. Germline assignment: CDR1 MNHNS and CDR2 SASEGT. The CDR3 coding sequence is TGTGCCAGCAGTGACGGCTATGAGCAGTTCTTC. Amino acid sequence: CASSDGYEQFF.

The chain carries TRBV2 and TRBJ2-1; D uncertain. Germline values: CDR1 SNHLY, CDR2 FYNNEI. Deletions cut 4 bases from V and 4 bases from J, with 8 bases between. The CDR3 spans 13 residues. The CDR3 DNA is TGTGCCAGCAGTGGAGGAGTATACAATGAGCAGTTCTTC. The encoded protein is CASSGGVYNEQFF.

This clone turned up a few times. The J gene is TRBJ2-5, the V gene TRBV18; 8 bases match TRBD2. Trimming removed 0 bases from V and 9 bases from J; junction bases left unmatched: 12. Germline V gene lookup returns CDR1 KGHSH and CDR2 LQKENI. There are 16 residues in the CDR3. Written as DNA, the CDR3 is TGTGCCAGCTCACCACCGGGGAATAGCGGGGCTGAAGCCCAGTACTTC. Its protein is CASSPPGNSGAEAQYF.